The 22 T cell receptor beta chains reported below all come from one sample, sequenced in a study of T cell responses to AZD1222 COVID-19 vaccine. Profiled with immunoSEQ multiplex PCR; TCRdb holds only in-frame clones, not every one. The data show some 110,000 clones, about 90% seen once. Source: peripheral blood, taken on day 0 of AZD1222 vaccination. The receptor source for this set is an adult in good health.

The rearrangement uses TRBV6-5 and TRBJ2-7; D perhaps matches TRBD2 (6 bases). This CDR3 is 13 amino acids long. The V gene lost 8 bases and the J gene lost 10 bases, with 21 bases spanning the gap. Germline assignment: CDR1 MNHEY and CDR2 SVGAGI. The DNA for the CDR3 is TGTGCCAGCCTAAACCGTGTTCCGGGACTCCAGTACTTC. As protein: CASLNRVPGLQYF.

The rearrangement uses TRBV5-1 and TRBJ2-7, with a weak D call TRBD1 (5 bases). The V gene lost 10 bases and the J gene lost 6 bases, with 11 bases spanning the gap. Germline V CDR1 and CDR2: SGHRS, YFSETQ. The CDR3 contains 10 residues. CDR3 coding DNA: TGCGCCCCCAGGGCCTGCGAGCAGTACGTC. Amino acids: CAPRACEQYV.

Ten or more counts support this clone. The chain links TRBV7-8 to TRBJ2-7, with D perhaps TRBD1 or TRBD2 (5 bases each). This CDR3 is 14 amino acids long. V was shortened by 3 bases and J by 0 bases, with 9 bases between the two germline ends. Germline V gene data show CDR1 as SGHVS and CDR2 as FQNEAQ. The CDR3, as DNA: TGTGCCAGCAGCTTGTCGGGGCGCTCCTACGAGCAGTACTTC. Residues: CASSLSGRSYEQYF. Drawing the rest from reference TRBV7-8 and TRBJ2-7, the complete variable domain is GAGVSQSPRYKVAKRGQDVALRCDPISGHVSLFWYQQALGQGPEFLTYFQNEAQLDKSGLPSDRFFAERPEGSVSTLKIQRTQQEDSAVYLCASSLSGRSYEQYFGPGTRLTVT.

The chain links TRBV5-6 to TRBJ2-3; no reliable D call. The ends were cut back, 4 bases at V and 0 bases at J, with 21 bases in the middle. CDR3 length equals 18 residues. Per germline, CDR1 SGHDT and CDR2 YYEEEE. As DNA, the CDR3 is TGTGCCAGCAGCCTAAACCGAGCACCTATTCTTAGCACAGATACGCAGTATTTT. This encodes CASSLNRAPILSTDTQYF.

This clone was counted between two and nine times. V usage is TRBV27 and J usage is TRBJ1-2; perhaps TRBD1 as D (6 bases). This CDR3 has 14 residues. V lost 6 bases to trimming and J lost 5 bases, with 16 bases between them. Per the germline V gene, CDR1 is MNHEY and CDR2 is SMNVEV (reference sequence). The CDR3: CASRSQLGAYGYTF. The CDR3 DNA reads TGTGCCAGCAGGTCCCAACTGGGGGCTTATGGCTACACCTTC.

The chain is built from TRBV7-2 and TRBJ1-3, with no clear D. The germline V gene encodes CDR1 SGHTA and CDR2 FQGNSA. The ends were cut back, 5 bases at V and 4 bases at J, with 24 bases in the middle. CDR3 length: 18 residues. The CDR3 here is CASSPSSWSSPRGNTIYF. CDR3 in DNA: TGTGCCAGCAGCCCGAGCTCTTGGTCGTCGCCGAGAGGAAACACCATATATTTT.

This clone was seen just once. V and J are TRBV12-3 or TRBV12-4 and TRBJ1-3; D is uncertain. V lost 5 bases and J 9 bases, leaving 14 bases between the germline ends. The CDR3 length is 13 residues. Written as DNA, the CDR3 is TGTGCCAGCAGTGCAGTAAATTCGGGCACCATATATTTT. This translates into CASSAVNSGTIYF.

The chain uses TRBV9 and TRBJ2-7, with 9 bases lining up with TRBD1. Germline V CDR1 and CDR2: SGDLS, YYNGEE. V lost 4 bases and J lost 6; bases outside the gene matches: 5. The CDR3 runs 13 residues. The CDR3 DNA is TGTGCCAGCAGCCCTGGACAGGGGTCCGAGCAGTACGTC. Residues: CASSPGQGSEQYV.

CDR3 sequence (DNA): TGTGCCAGCAGTTACAGGGGGAATGGAAACACCATATATTTT. This translates into CASSYRGNGNTIYF. The gene calls are TRBV6-5 and TRBJ1-3; TRBD1 is a possible D gene (6 bases). Trimming stripped 2 bases from V and 3 bases from J, with 8 bases between. This CDR3 is built from 14 residues. CDR1 is MNHEY and CDR2 is SVGAGI in the germline V gene.

The V gene is TRBV5-1, the J gene TRBJ2-2; no definite D call. CDR1 and CDR2 from the germline V gene are SGHRS and YFSETQ. The ends were cut back, 2 bases at V and 6 bases at J, with 17 bases in the middle. The CDR3 covers 16 residues. As DNA, the CDR3 is TGCGCCAGCAGCTTAACCGGGTCCCGTTACCCCGGGGAGCTGTTTTTT. Translated: CASSLTGSRYPGELFF.

The V and J genes are TRBV11-2 and TRBJ2-1, with D perhaps matching TRBD1 or TRBD2 (5 bases each). The V and J ends lost 1 base and 6 bases respectively, with 19 bases between them. Germline V gives CDR1 SGHAT, CDR2 FQNNGV. The CDR3 extends over 17 amino acids. CDR3 sequence reads: CASSLASRDPAGNEQFF. CDR3 nucleotides: TGTGCCAGCAGCTTAGCCTCCCGGGACCCGGCGGGCAATGAGCAGTTCTTC.

The V gene is TRBV4-3, the J gene TRBJ1-6, with D maybe TRBD1 (6 bases). The CDR3 is 17 residues long. V lost 0 bases and J 6 bases, leaving 15 bases between the germline ends. CDR1 LGHNA and CDR2 YSLEER come from the germline V gene. CDR3 in DNA: TGCGCCAGCAGCCAAGATTCAACAGGGTTGATTAATTCACCCCTCCACTTT. Its protein product is CASSQDSTGLINSPLHF.

This clone was seen a single time. The chain is built from TRBV19 and TRBJ1-4; D perhaps matches TRBD1 (6 bases). The CDR3 covers 15 residues. Trimming removed 3 bases from V and 5 bases from J, with 13 bases in between. The germline V gene has CDR1 LNHDA and CDR2 SQIVND (reference sequence). The CDR3 loop is CASSIQGGTNEKLFF. CDR3 sequence (DNA): TGTGCCAGTAGTATCCAGGGAGGGACAAATGAAAAACTGTTTTTT.

The J gene is TRBJ2-2, the V gene TRBV12-5; possibly TRBD1 for D (5 bases). Germline CDR1 and CDR2: LGHNT and FRNRAP. This CDR3 region has 13 residues. V lost 7 bases and J lost 5, with 11 bases in between. CDR3 sequence (DNA): TGTGCTAGTGTCAGGCAGGGAACCGGGGAGCTGTTTTTT. It yields the protein CASVRQGTGELFF.

The chain recombines TRBV2 with TRBJ2-7; D is ambiguous. Deletions cut 8 bases from V and 5 bases from J, with 13 bases between. CDR1 is SNHLY, CDR2 FYNNEI, per germline. CDR3 length equals 12 residues. CDR3 coding DNA: TGTGCCAGCGGTAGAAAACCCCACGAGCAGTACTTC. Its protein is CASGRKPHEQYF.

This chain joins TRBV2 and TRBJ1-3; 9 bases map to TRBD1. The V segment lost 8 bases and the J segment 4 bases; nucleotides outside the gene matches: 0. The CDR3 is made up of 12 amino acids. Per the germline V gene, CDR1 is SNHLY and CDR2 is FYNNEI. CDR3 sequence reads: CASGQGGNTIYF. CDR3 in DNA: TGTGCCAGCGGACAGGGGGGAAACACCATATATTTT.

This chain connects TRBV25-1 to TRBJ1-4, with D perhaps TRBD1 (6 bases). V gave up 6 bases and J gave up 3 bases, with 11 bases separating them. Germline values: CDR1 MGHDK, CDR2 SYGVNS. This CDR3 spans 14 amino acids. This CDR3 is CASRKDSPNEKLFF. CDR3 nucleotides: TGTGCCAGCAGAAAGGACAGTCCTAATGAAAAACTGTTTTTT.

The chain couples TRBV2 to TRBJ1-5; D is possibly TRBD1 (6 bases). Germline V gene sequence: CDR1 SNHLY, CDR2 FYNNEI. V was clipped by 8 bases and J by 4 bases, with 15 bases between them. The length of the CDR3 is 14 residues. CDR3 protein: CASQPGQTNQPQHF. The CDR3 region has the DNA TGTGCCAGCCAACCTGGACAGACAAATCAGCCCCAGCATTTT.

V usage is TRBV12-3 or TRBV12-4 and J usage is TRBJ1-2; 7 nucleotides match TRBD1. The ends lost 5 bases at V and 7 bases at J; junction bases unmatched: 1. The CDR3 covers 11 residues. The CDR3 region is CASSRDSGYTF. The CDR3 bases are TGTGCCAGCAGTCGGGACAGTGGCTACACCTTC.

This sequence joins TRBV30 and TRBJ1-5; 9 bases are shared with TRBD1. The junction had 1 base not matched to a gene; V was cut back by 2 bases and J by 5 bases. Germline lookup yields CDR1 GTSNPN and CDR2 SVGIG (reference sequence). The CDR3 totals 13 residues. Here the CDR3 reads CAWSRQGDQPQHF. The CDR3 bases are TGTGCCTGGAGTCGACAGGGGGATCAGCCCCAGCATTTT.

This clone has a single count. This sequence joins TRBV10-3 and TRBJ1-2; tentatively, D is TRBD1 (5 bases). V was shortened by 6 bases and J by 7 bases, with 18 bases between the two germline ends. Germline CDR1 ENHRY, CDR2 SYGVKD. This CDR3 has 14 residues. The CDR3 nucleotides read TGTGCCATCAGACCCACACGGGACTTGGGTGGCTACACCTTC. Translating it yields CAIRPTRDLGGYTF.

The V call is TRBV7-3, the J call TRBJ2-3; D ambiguous. CDR1 and CDR2 (germline): SGHTA, FQGTGA. The CDR3 extends over 14 amino acids. V was cut by 2 bases and J by 2 bases, with 8 bases left in between. Here the CDR3 DNA reads TGTGCCAGCAGCTTATTCGGAGCCACAGATACGCAGTATTTT. It codes for CASSLFGATDTQYF. Looking up the rest from reference TRBV7-3 and TRBJ2-3 gives the full variable domain: GAGVSQTPSNKVTEKGKYVELRCDPISGHTALYWYRQSLGQGPEFLIYFQGTGAADDSGLPNDRFFAVRPEGSVSTLKIQRTERGDSAVYLCASSLFGATDTQYFGPGTRLTVL.